The next 22 T cell receptor beta chains were all read from a single sample in a study of graft-versus-host responses after intestinal transplantation. Intraepithelial and lamina propria lymphocytes were isolated from graft specimens. Sequencing used immunoSEQ multiplex PCR; TCRdb keeps in-frame clones, though not all of them. The table lists roughly 15,000 clones, over 50% of them singletons. The sample here was ileum tissue, taken 524 days after transplant. The receptors originated from a human patient who received an intestinal transplant, so some T cells may come from the graft donor.

This chain links TRBV15 with TRBJ1-6; D possibly corresponds to TRBD1 (5 bases). The CDR3 contains 14 residues. Germline CDR1 and CDR2: LNHNV and YYDKDF (reference sequence). The V gene lost 5 bases and the J gene lost 6 bases, with 11 bases spanning the gap. This CDR3 reads CATSYRGVNSPLHF. Here the CDR3 DNA reads TGTGCCACCAGCTATCGGGGGGTTAATTCACCCCTCCACTTT.

V usage is TRBV7-9 and J usage is TRBJ2-3, with 8 bases matching TRBD1. The V segment lost 2 bases and the J segment 2 bases; nucleotides outside the gene matches: 3. Per germline, CDR1 SEHNR and CDR2 FQNEAQ (reference sequence). The CDR3 is 15 residues long. The chain's CDR3 is CASSLQGANTDTQYF. The CDR3 bases are TGTGCCAGCAGCTTACAGGGGGCGAACACAGATACGCAGTATTTT.

The chain recombines TRBV27 with TRBJ2-5, with D possibly being TRBD2 (5 bases). Trimming removed 1 base from V and 5 bases from J, with 11 bases in between. In germline, CDR1 is MNHEY, CDR2 SMNVEV (reference sequence). This CDR3 has 14 amino acids. The CDR3 DNA is TGTGCCAGCAGTTTATATCCGGGGTCGGAGACCCAGTACTTC. Its protein product is CASSLYPGSETQYF.

The V gene is TRBV4-3, the J gene TRBJ2-2; D not resolved. The CDR3 contains 14 residues. Trimming took 0 bases from V and 4 from J, leaving 6 bases between them. Germline CDR1 is LGHNA and CDR2 is YSLEER. CDR3 coding DNA: TGCGCCAGCAGCCAAGATGGGCGCACCGGGGAGCTGTTTTTT. This codes for CASSQDGRTGELFF.

The chain links TRBV7-9 to TRBJ1-1; D is uncertain. V was cut by 1 base and J by 10 bases, with 13 bases left in between. Per the germline V gene, CDR1 is SEHNR and CDR2 is FQNEAQ (reference sequence). This CDR3 region has 13 residues. The CDR3 spells CASSLVPDMRAFF. As DNA, the CDR3 is TGTGCCAGCAGCTTAGTACCCGACATGAGAGCTTTCTTT. Drawing the rest from reference TRBV7-9 and TRBJ1-1, the complete variable domain is DTGVSQNPRHKITKRGQNVTFRCDPISEHNRLYWYRQTLGQGPEFLTYFQNEAQLEKSRLLSDRFSAERPKGSFSTLEIQRTEQGDSAMYLCASSLVPDMRAFFGQGTRLTVV.

In this sample, this clone turned up a few times. The rearrangement joins TRBV12-2 to TRBJ1-4; no DNA check was done on the table's D call, TRBD1. TRBV12-2 is described as a pseudogene. The CDR3 has 16 residues. Here the CDR3 reads CASPLTGLATNEKLFF. In DNA form, the CDR3 reads TGTGCAAGTCCCCTGACAGGACTTGCAACTAATGAAAAACTGTTTTTT.

This clone appeared a few times. V is TRBV2 and J is TRBJ2-7, with D possibly matching TRBD1 (5 bases). The CDR3 consists of 14 residues. The germline V gene encodes CDR1 SNHLY and CDR2 FYNNEI. V lost 6 bases, J lost 9 bases, and 21 bases lay in between. In DNA, the CDR3 is TGTGCCAGCAGCCGAGGACCCAGGGTCGAATTGCAGTACTTC. Protein: CASSRGPRVELQYF. Supplemented by reference TRBV2 and TRBJ2-7, the full variable domain reads EPEVTQTPSHQVTQMGQEVILRCVPISNHLYFYWYRQILGQKVEFLVSFYNNEISEKSEIFDDQFSVERPDGSNFTLKIRSTKLEDSAMYFCASSRGPRVELQYFGPGTRLTVT.

The V and J genes are TRBV7-6 and TRBJ2-2; a weak D match, TRBD1 (6 bases). This CDR3 has 16 amino acids. Per germline, CDR1 SGHVS and CDR2 FNYEAQ. V shed 1 base and J shed 1 base, with 10 bases lying between them. CDR3 DNA sequence: TGTGCCAGCAGCTTAGTCGCAGGGGAGAACACCGGGGAGCTGTTTTTT. Translation: CASSLVAGENTGELFF.

This clone showed up just a few times. The genes are TRBV7-9 and TRBJ2-7; D may be TRBD2 (5 bases). CDR3 size: 11 residues. Looked up from germline, CDR1 is SEHNR and CDR2 is FQNEAQ (reference sequence). With 8 bases removed from V and 6 bases from J, the gap between germline ends came to 11 bases. CDR3 sequence: CASAFEGEQYF. The CDR3 DNA reads TGTGCCAGCGCCTTCGAGGGCGAGCAGTACTTC. The whole variable domain, filled in from reference TRBV7-9 and TRBJ2-7, reads DTGVSQNPRHKITKRGQNVTFRCDPISEHNRLYWYRQTLGQGPEFLTYFQNEAQLEKSRLLSDRFSAERPKGSFSTLEIQRTEQGDSAMYLCASAFEGEQYFGPGTRLTVT.

This clone was counted a few times. The chain carries TRBV6-6 and TRBJ2-7; TRBD1 might be the D (5 bases). The V end lost 6 bases, the J end lost 1 base, and 13 bases lay between the germline ends. Looked up from germline, CDR1 is MNHNY and CDR2 is SVGAGI (reference sequence). The CDR3 extends over 14 amino acids. The CDR3 loop is CASRADSASYEQYF. The CDR3 DNA reads as TGTGCCAGCAGGGCCGACAGCGCATCCTACGAGCAGTACTTC.

The chain combines TRBV29-1 with TRBJ1-2; D unclear. This CDR3 contains 13 residues. V lost 6 bases to trimming and J lost 3 bases, with 14 bases between them. Germline assignment: CDR1 SQVTM and CDR2 ANQGSEA. CDR3 sequence (DNA): TGCAGCGTCGCCGTTGAGGGATACTATGGCTACACCTTC. This encodes CSVAVEGYYGYTF.

V is TRBV30 and J is TRBJ1-2; 11 bases line up with TRBD1. Germline CDR1 is GTSNPN and CDR2 is SVGIG (reference sequence). There are 13 residues in the CDR3. With V trimmed by 5 bases and J by 3 bases, 2 bases remained unmatched. CDR3 nucleotide sequence: TGTGCCTGGGGGGACAGGGGGGACTATGGCTACACCTTC. Protein product: CAWGDRGDYGYTF.

V and J are TRBV6-5 and TRBJ2-5; no definite D call. The J call may be faulty, since TRBJ2-7 better matches the DNA end. The germline CDR1 and CDR2 sequences are MNHEY and SVGAGI. This CDR3 is 13 amino acids long. The CDR3 DNA is TGTGCCAGCAGTTACTCTAGCCCCTACGAGCAGTACTTC. It is translated as CASSYSSPYEQYF.

This chain connects TRBV2 to TRBJ2-5; a weak D match, TRBD2 (6 bases). The V gene's germline CDR1 is SNHLY and CDR2 FYNNEI. CDR3 size: 12 residues. V was cut by 4 bases and J by 7 bases, with 10 bases left in between. This chain's CDR3 is CASSGAGGTQYF. The CDR3 DNA sequence: TGTGCCAGCAGTGGGGCCGGGGGGACCCAGTACTTC.

This clone was found a few times. V and J are TRBV29-1 and TRBJ1-1; D is uncertain. The V gene lost 7 bases and the J gene lost 8 bases, with 17 bases spanning the gap. Germline CDR1 reads SQVTM; CDR2 reads ANQGSEA. The CDR3 runs 12 residues. The CDR3 nucleotides are TGCAGCGCCGCGGAACCCTCATCCGAAGCTTTCTTT. Its protein is CSAAEPSSEAFF.

The V call is TRBV4-3, the J call TRBJ2-1; unclear D gene. With 0 bases removed from V and 9 bases from J, the gap between germline ends came to 9 bases. This CDR3 has 13 residues. CDR1 LGHNA and CDR2 YSLEER come from the germline V gene. CDR3 nucleotide sequence: TGCGCCAGCAGCCAAGATCCTTTATTTGAGCAGTTCTTC. Its translation is CASSQDPLFEQFF.

The rearrangement uses TRBV29-1 and TRBJ2-1; 10 nucleotides align to TRBD1. V trimming: 3 bases; J trimming: 7 bases; junction bases outside the gene matches: 6. The CDR3 totals 14 residues. Per germline, CDR1 SQVTM and CDR2 ANQGSEA. Here the CDR3 reads CSVDPWTGGNEQFF. CDR3 in DNA: TGCAGCGTTGATCCGTGGACAGGGGGAAATGAGCAGTTCTTC.

This clone is labeled as medium-sized. V gene TRBV19 combines with J gene TRBJ1-3, with 8 bases identical to TRBD1. CDR3 size: 14 residues. J was trimmed by 2 bases and V by 5 bases; bases with no gene match: 2. Germline V gene data show CDR1 as LNHDA and CDR2 as SQIVND (reference sequence). The CDR3 DNA reads TGTGCCAGTAGTCGGGGACAGGCTGGAAACACCATATATTTT. Its protein product is CASSRGQAGNTIYF.

This clone is termed medium-sized. V usage is TRBV21-1 and J usage is TRBJ1-1. TRBV21-1 is labeled a pseudogene. The length of the CDR3 is 18 residues. For the CDR3, the DNA is TGTGCCAGCAACCAAAATTTATTCTTGGGGGGGATGAACACTGAAGCTTTCTTT. It encodes CASNQNLFLGGMNTEAFF.

This clone was counted between two and nine times. V and J are TRBV30 and TRBJ2-1; D unresolved. V was cut by 2 bases and J by 8 bases, with 7 bases left in between. Germline values: CDR1 GTSNPN, CDR2 SVGIG (reference sequence). The CDR3 is made up of 11 amino acids. This CDR3 is CAWSPRDEQFF. The CDR3 nucleotides read TGTGCCTGGAGTCCCCGGGATGAGCAGTTCTTC.

The V call is TRBV5-5, the J call TRBJ1-5, with 12 bases that match TRBD1. Germline V gives CDR1 SGHKS, CDR2 YYEKEE (reference sequence). The V gene end was trimmed by 0 bases and the J gene end by 7 bases; junction bases not matched to a gene: 5. The CDR3 runs to 16 residues. CDR3 in amino acids: CASSLAMGQGAQPQHF. The CDR3 DNA reads as TGTGCCAGCAGCTTGGCCATGGGACAGGGGGCCCAGCCCCAGCATTTT. The full variable domain, with the rest looked up from reference TRBV5-5 and TRBJ1-5, is DAGVTQSPTHLIKTRGQQVTLRCSPISGHKSVSWYQQVLGQGPQFIFQYYEKEERGRGNFPDRFSARQFPNYSSELNVNALLLGDSALYLCASSLAMGQGAQPQHFGDGTRLSIL.

The chain links TRBV4-3 to TRBJ2-5; 10 bases align to TRBD2. Germline lookup yields CDR1 LGHNA and CDR2 YSLEER. The V gene end was trimmed by 1 base and the J gene end by 5 bases; junction bases not matched to a gene: 13. The length of the CDR3 is 18 residues. The CDR3 protein is CASSQGKAGGMPRETQYF. CDR3 coding DNA: TGCGCCAGCAGCCAAGGGAAAGCGGGGGGGATGCCCCGGGAGACCCAGTACTTC.